Included here is one T cell receptor beta chain sequence, with context. This entry belongs to a study of blood T cell repertoires in COVID-19. Study details: COVID-19 samples from acute and convalescent phases originated in the United States, Italy and Spain. In each case, the material was cDNA or gDNA derived from T cells, B-cell-depleted T cells, or PBMCs.

Seattle patients were enrolled during active infection and followed longitudinally. CDR3 length: 15 amino acids. With 0 bases clipped from V and 0 bases from J, the junction kept 0 bases outside the gene matches. Germline CDR1 is MNHNS and CDR2 is SASEGT. Per the original methods: Amplifying reference gene primers gave estimates of nucleated cell counts. TCRdb keeps only in-frame clones here, not all; method: immunoSEQ multiplex PCR. V and J calls and clone size follow that table, whereas D and trimming were derived from the DNA. The sample carries roughly 250,000 clones, 75% to 95% recorded once. The sequenced sample was peripheral blood. This TCR was recovered from a person aged 18-29 years with COVID-19, enrolled during active disease. The V gene is TRBV6-1, the J gene TRBJ2-5; 8 bases map to TRBD1. CDR3 nucleotide sequence: TGTGCCAGCAGTGAAGCGACAGGGGACCAAGAGACCCAGTACTTC. Encoded protein: CASSEATGDQETQYF.